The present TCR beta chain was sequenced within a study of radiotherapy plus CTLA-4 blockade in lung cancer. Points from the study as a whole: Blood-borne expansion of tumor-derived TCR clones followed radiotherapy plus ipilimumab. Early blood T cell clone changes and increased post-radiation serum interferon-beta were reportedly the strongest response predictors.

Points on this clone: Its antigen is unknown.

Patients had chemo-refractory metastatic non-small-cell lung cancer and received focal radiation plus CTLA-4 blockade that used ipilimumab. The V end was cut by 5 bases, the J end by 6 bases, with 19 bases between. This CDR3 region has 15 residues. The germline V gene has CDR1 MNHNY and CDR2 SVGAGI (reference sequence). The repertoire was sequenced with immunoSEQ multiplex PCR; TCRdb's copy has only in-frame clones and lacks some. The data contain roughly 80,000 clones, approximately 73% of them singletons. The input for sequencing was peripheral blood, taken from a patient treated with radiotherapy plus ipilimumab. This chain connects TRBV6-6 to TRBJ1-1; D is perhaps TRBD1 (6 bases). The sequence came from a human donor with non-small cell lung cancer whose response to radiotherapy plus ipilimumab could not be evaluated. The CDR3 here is CASSTSPQGDAEAFF. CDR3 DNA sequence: TGTGCCAGCAGTACCTCGCCACAGGGCGACGCTGAAGCTTTCTTT.